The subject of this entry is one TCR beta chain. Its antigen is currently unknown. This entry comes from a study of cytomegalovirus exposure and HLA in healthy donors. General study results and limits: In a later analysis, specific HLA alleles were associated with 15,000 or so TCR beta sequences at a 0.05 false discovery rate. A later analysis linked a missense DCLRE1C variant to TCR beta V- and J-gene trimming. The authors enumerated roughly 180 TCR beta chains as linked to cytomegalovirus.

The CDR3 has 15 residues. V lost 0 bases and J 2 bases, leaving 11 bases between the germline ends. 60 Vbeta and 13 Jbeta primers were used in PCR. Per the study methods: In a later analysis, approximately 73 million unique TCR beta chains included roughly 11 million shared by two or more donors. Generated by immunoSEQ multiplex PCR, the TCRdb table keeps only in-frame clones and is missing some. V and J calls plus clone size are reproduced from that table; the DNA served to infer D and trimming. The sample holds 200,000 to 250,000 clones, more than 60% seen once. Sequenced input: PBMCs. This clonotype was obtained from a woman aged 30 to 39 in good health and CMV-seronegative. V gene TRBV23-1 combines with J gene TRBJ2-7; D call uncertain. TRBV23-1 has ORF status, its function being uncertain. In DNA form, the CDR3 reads TGCGCCAGCAGTCAATCGGCACAACCCACCTACGAGCAGTACTTC. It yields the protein CASSQSAQPTYEQYF.